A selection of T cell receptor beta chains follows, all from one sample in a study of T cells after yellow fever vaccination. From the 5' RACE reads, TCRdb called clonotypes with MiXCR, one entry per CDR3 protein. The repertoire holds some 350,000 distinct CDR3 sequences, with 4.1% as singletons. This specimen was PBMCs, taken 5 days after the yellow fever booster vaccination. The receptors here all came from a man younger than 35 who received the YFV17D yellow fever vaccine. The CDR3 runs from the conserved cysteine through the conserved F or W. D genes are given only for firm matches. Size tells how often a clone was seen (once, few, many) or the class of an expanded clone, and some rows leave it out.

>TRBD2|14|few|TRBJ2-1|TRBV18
TGTGCCAGCTCCGGGGCGGGAGTCCACAATGAGCAGTTCTTC
CASSGAGVHNEQFF
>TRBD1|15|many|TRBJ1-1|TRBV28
TGTGCCAGCAGTCTTGGGGACAGGATGAACACTGAAGCTTTCTTT
CASSLGDRMNTEAFF
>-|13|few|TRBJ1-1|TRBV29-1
TGCAGCGTTGCGGCGCAAGGCCGGGCTGAAGCTTTCTTT
CSVAAQGRAEAFF
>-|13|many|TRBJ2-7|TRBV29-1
TGCAGCGTTGAGGTCGGGGCGGCCTACGAGCAGTACTTC
CSVEVGAAYEQYF
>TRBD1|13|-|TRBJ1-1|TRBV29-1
TGCAGCGTTGAAGTACAGGGGAGGACTGAAGCTTTCTTT
CSVEVQGRTEAFF
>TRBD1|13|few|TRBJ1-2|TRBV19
TGTGCCAGTAGTCGACAGGGACACTATGGCTACACCTTC
CASSRQGHYGYTF
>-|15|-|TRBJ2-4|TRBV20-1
TGCAGTGCTAGAGATCCCGCAGAGGGTAGCAACATTCAGTACTTC
CSARDPAEGSNIQYF
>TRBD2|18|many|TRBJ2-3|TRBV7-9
TGTGCCAGCAGCTTAGCGCTGGGACTAGCGGCAGGGGCGGATACGCAGTATTTT
CASSLALGLAAGADTQYF
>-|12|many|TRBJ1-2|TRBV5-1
TGCGCCAGCAGCGGGGACATCGTTGGCTACACCTTC
CASSGDIVGYTF
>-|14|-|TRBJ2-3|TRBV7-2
TGTGCCAGCAGCCCGGGGACGAAGGACAGTACGCAGTATTTT
CASSPGTKDSTQYF
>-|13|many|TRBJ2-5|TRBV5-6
TGTGCCAGCAGCTTGGCGGGGGTTGAGACCCAGTACTTC
CASSLAGVETQYF
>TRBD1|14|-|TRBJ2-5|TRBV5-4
TGTGCCAGCAGAAGGGACAGGGGTTCAGAGACCCAGTACTTC
CASRRDRGSETQYF
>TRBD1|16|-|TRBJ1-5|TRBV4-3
TGCGCCAGCAGCCCATCGTGGGACAGGGCTTTTCAGCCCCAGCATTTT
CASSPSWDRAFQPQHF
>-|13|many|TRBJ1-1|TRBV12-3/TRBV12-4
TGTGCCAGCAGCCTGGACCGATCCACTGAAGCTTTCTTT
CASSLDRSTEAFF
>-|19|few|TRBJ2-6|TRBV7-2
TGTGCCAGCAGCTTAGATTTGGGCAGGGCGGGCTCTGGGGCCAACGTCCTGACTTTC
CASSLDLGRAGSGANVLTF
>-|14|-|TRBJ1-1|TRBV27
TGTGCCAGCACCTCAGTGCCGGGGAACACTGAAGCTTTCTTT
CASTSVPGNTEAFF
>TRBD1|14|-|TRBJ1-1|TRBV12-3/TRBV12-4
TGTGCCAGCAGTGAGGGGGCGGTGAACACTGAAGCTTTCTTT
CASSEGAVNTEAFF
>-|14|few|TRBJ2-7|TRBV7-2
TGTGCCAGCAGCTTAGCGCGGGTCGCCTACGAGCAGTACTTC
CASSLARVAYEQYF
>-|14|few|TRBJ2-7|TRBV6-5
TGTGCCAGCAGTTACCGGGACAAGAGCTACGAGCAGTACTTC
CASSYRDKSYEQYF
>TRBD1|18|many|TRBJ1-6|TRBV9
TGTGCCAGCAGCGTAGGGGAGGACAGGGTCCTTCGAAGTTCACCCCTCCACTTT
CASSVGEDRVLRSSPLHF
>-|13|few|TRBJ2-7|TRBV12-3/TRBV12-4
TGTGCCAGCAGGGCAGAGTCAAGCTACGAGCAGTACTTC
CASRAESSYEQYF
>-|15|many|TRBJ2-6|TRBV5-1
TGCGCCAGCAGCTTACGGGTTTCTGGGGCCAACGTCCTGACTTTC
CASSLRVSGANVLTF
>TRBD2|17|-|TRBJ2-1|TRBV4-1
TGCGCCAGCAGCCAACCCCCGGGACTAGCGGAATACAATGAGCAGTTCTTC
CASSQPPGLAEYNEQFF
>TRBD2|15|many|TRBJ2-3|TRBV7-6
TGTGCCAGCAGCTTTGGGAGCGGGGCCTCAGATACGCAGTATTTT
CASSFGSGASDTQYF
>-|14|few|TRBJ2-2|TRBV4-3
TGCGCCAGCAGCTTGACTAGGGTCGTCGGGGAGCTGTTTTTT
CASSLTRVVGELFF
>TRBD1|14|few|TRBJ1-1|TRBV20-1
TGCAGTGCTAGGGGAGATCAGGGGGATACTGAAGCTTTCTTT
CSARGDQGDTEAFF
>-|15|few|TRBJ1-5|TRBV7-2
TGTGCCAGCAGCCCGGGGACCGCCGCCGACCAGCCCCAGCATTTT
CASSPGTAADQPQHF
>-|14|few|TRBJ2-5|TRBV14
TGTGCCAGCAGCCCCCCGACCTCTAGGGAGACCCAGTACTTC
CASSPPTSRETQYF
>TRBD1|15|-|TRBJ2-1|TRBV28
TGTGCCAGCAGTTTGTACAGGGGCTCCTACAATGAGCAGTTCTTC
CASSLYRGSYNEQFF
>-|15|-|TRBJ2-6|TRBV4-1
TGCGCCAGCATGGCGGAAGGCTCTGGGGCCAACGTCCTGACTTTC
CASMAEGSGANVLTF
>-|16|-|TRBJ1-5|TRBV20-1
TGCAGTGCCTCGGGACTCCCGTCCCATAGCAATCAGCCCCAGCATTTT
CSASGLPSHSNQPQHF
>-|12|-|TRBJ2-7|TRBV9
TGTGCCAGCAGCGCCGGGGCCGGCGAGCAGTACTTC
CASSAGAGEQYF
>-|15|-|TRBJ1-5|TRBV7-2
TGTGCCAGCAGCTCAGGCAGGGCAGGGTACCAGCCCCAGCATTTT
CASSSGRAGYQPQHF
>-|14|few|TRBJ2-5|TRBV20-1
TGCAGTGCTAACCCCGGTTCAACGGGAGAGACCCAGTACTTC
CSANPGSTGETQYF
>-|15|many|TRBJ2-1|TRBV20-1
TGCAGTGCTAGAGAAGCGTACAGGGACTACAATGAGCAGTTCTTC
CSAREAYRDYNEQFF
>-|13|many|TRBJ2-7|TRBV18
TGTGCCAGCTCACCGACAGTTTCCTACGAGCAGTACTTC
CASSPTVSYEQYF
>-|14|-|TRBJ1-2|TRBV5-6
TGTGCCAGCAGCCTCGACAGGCACAACTATGGCTACACCTTC
CASSLDRHNYGYTF
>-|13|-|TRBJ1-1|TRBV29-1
TGCAGCGTTGTCCGGGACGCTAACACTGAAGCTTTCTTT
CSVVRDANTEAFF
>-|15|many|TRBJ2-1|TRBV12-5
TGTGCTAGTGGTCCCCCAGGGGGGGCCTACAATGAGCAGTTCTTC
CASGPPGGAYNEQFF
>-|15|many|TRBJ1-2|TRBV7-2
TGTGCCAGCAGCTCCTTCGTTACCGGCCCCTATGGCTACACCTTC
CASSSFVTGPYGYTF
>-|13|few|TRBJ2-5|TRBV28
TGTGCCAGCAGACTGCGGTCCCAAGAGACCCAGTACTTC
CASRLRSQETQYF
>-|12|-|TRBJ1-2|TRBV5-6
TGTGCCAGCAGCGCGACAGGCTATGGCTACACCTTC
CASSATGYGYTF
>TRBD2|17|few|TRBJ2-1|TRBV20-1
TGCAGTGCCTTACTAGGGATAGCGGGGGGCTCCTACAATGAGCAGTTCTTC
CSALLGIAGGSYNEQFF
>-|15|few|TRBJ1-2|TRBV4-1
TGCGCCAGCAGCCAAGAAAGAACGGATACCCCGGGCTACACCTTC
CASSQERTDTPGYTF
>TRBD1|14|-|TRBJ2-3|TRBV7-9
TGTGCCAGCAGCTCGACAGGGCCCACAGATACGCAGTATTTT
CASSSTGPTDTQYF
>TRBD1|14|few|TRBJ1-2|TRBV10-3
TGTGCCATCAGTGGGACAGGGGGCCAGGATGGCTACACCTTC
CAISGTGGQDGYTF
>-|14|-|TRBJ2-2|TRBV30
TGTGCCTGGAGGGTGACTCAGGGAGCCGGGGAGCTGTTTTTT
CAWRVTQGAGELFF
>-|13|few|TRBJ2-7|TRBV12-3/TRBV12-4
TGTGCCAGCAGTTTAGTTACGGCCTACGAGCAGTACTTC
CASSLVTAYEQYF